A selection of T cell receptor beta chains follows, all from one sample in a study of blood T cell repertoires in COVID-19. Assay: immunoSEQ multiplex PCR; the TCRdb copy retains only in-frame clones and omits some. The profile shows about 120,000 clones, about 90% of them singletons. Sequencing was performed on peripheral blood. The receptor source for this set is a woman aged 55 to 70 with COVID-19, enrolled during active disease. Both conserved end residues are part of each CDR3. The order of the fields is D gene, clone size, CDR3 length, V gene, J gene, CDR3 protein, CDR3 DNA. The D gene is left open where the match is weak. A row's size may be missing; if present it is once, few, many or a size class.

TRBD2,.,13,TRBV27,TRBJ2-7,CASRLAASYEQYF,TGTGCCAGCAGACTAGCGGCCTCCTACGAGCAGTACTTC
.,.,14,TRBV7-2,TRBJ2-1,CASSMRGSHNEQFF,TGTGCCAGCAGCATGAGGGGGTCCCACAATGAGCAGTTCTTC
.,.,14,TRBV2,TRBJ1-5,CASSDYNSNQPQHF,TGTGCCAGCAGCGACTATAATAGCAATCAGCCCCAGCATTTT
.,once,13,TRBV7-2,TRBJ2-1,CASSLVTRDEQFF,TGTGCCAGCAGCTTAGTGACTCGGGATGAGCAGTTCTTC
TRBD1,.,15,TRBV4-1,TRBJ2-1,CASSQGQGYRNEQFF,TGCGCCAGCAGCCAGGGACAGGGTTATAGGAATGAGCAGTTCTTC
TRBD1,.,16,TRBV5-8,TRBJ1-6,CASSLYSDRANSPLHF,TGTGCCAGCAGCTTGTATTCCGACAGGGCTAATTCACCCCTCCACTTT
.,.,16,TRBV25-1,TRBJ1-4,CASSELGGSTNEKLFF,TGTGCCAGCAGTGAATTGGGGGGTTCAACTAATGAAAAACTGTTTTTT
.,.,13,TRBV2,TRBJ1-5,CASSELVNQPQHF,TGTGCCAGCAGTGAACTAGTGAATCAGCCCCAGCATTTT
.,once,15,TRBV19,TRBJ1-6,CASLGDTADNSPLHF,TGTGCCAGTCTCGGGGACACAGCGGATAATTCACCCCTCCACTTT
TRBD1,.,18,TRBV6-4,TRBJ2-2,CASSDAPYRGRRAGELFF,TGTGCCAGCAGTGACGCCCCGTACAGGGGGCGCCGGGCCGGGGAGCTGTTTTTT
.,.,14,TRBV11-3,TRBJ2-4,CASPLVADGNIQYF,TGTGCCAGCCCTTTGGTGGCAGATGGAAACATTCAGTACTTC
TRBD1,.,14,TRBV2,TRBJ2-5,CASSGQGWQETQYF,TGTGCCAGCAGTGGACAGGGTTGGCAAGAGACCCAGTACTTC
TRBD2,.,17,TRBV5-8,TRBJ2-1,CASSLGFSGGAGNEQFF,TGTGCCAGCAGCTTGGGGTTCAGCGGGGGGGCCGGCAATGAGCAGTTCTTC
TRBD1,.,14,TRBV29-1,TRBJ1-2,CSVSWQGQNYGYTF,TGCAGCGTTTCCTGGCAGGGACAGAACTATGGCTACACCTTC
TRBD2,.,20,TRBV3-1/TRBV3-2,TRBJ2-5,CASSQDFPSRPSGRKETQYF,TGTGCCAGCAGCCAAGATTTCCCCTCTCGGCCTAGCGGGCGAAAAGAGACCCAGTACTTC
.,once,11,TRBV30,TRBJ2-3,CAWSVIDTQYF,TGTGCCTGGAGTGTTATAGATACGCAGTATTTT
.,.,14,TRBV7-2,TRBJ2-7,CASSPQGRGHEQYF,TGTGCCAGCAGCCCCCAAGGCAGGGGCCACGAGCAGTACTTC
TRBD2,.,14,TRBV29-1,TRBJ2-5,CSASGGAGGETQYF,TGCAGCGCTAGCGGGGGGGCCGGGGGAGAGACCCAGTACTTC
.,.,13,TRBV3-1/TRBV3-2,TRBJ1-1,CASSPDADTEAFF,TGTGCCAGCAGCCCAGACGCGGACACTGAAGCTTTCTTT
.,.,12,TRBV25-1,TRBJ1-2,CASSEFMYGYTF,TGTGCCAGCAGTGAATTTATGTATGGCTACACCTTC
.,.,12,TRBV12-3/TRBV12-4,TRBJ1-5,CASRGGNQPQHF,TGTGCCAGCAGGGGCGGCAATCAGCCCCAGCATTTT
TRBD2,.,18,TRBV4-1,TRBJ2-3,CASSQAFSISGGTDTQYF,TGCGCCAGCAGCCAGGCGTTCTCTATTAGCGGGGGCACAGATACGCAGTATTTT
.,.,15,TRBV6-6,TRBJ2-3,CASSYAGASTDTQYF,TGTGCCAGCAGTTACGCAGGGGCCAGCACAGATACGCAGTATTTT
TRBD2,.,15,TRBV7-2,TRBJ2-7,CASSLGAGGQYEQYF,TGTGCCAGCAGCTTAGGGGCGGGGGGCCAGTACGAGCAGTACTTC
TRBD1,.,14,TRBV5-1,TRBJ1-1,CASSHDRGNTEAFF,TGCGCCAGCAGTCATGACAGGGGGAACACTGAAGCTTTCTTT
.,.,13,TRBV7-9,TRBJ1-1,CASSRDMNTEAFF,TGTGCCAGCAGCAGGGATATGAACACTGAAGCTTTCTTT
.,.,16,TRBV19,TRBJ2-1,CASSSNSLSSYNEQFF,TGTGCCAGTAGTTCGAACAGCCTGAGCTCCTACAATGAGCAGTTCTTC
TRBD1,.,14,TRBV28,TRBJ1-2,CASSRTGGSDGYTF,TGTGCCAGCAGCCGGACAGGGGGCTCGGATGGCTACACCTTC
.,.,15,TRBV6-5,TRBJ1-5,CASSPLGGSNQPQHF,TGTGCCAGCAGTCCCTTGGGGGGAAGCAATCAGCCCCAGCATTTT
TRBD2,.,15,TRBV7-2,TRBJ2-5,CASSLGLAGWETQYF,TGTGCCAGCAGCTTAGGACTAGCGGGGTGGGAGACCCAGTACTTC
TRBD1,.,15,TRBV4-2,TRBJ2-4,CASSQNPGTGDIQYF,TGTGCCAGCAGCCAAAACCCCGGGACAGGGGACATTCAGTACTTC
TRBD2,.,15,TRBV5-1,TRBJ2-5,CASRLTGGAQETQYF,TGCGCCAGCAGACTAACCGGGGGGGCCCAAGAGACCCAGTACTTC
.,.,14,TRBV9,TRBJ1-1,CASSVGQMNTEAFF,TGTGCCAGCAGCGTGGGGCAGATGAACACTGAAGCTTTCTTT
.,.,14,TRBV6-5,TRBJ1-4,CASRRGATNEKLFF,TGTGCCAGCAGGCGGGGCGCAACTAATGAAAAACTGTTTTTT
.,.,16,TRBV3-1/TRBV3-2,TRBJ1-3,CASSHSPGGPGNTIYF,TGTGCCAGCAGCCACTCCCCGGGCGGGCCCGGAAACACCATATATTTT
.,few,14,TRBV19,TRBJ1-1,CASSAQGRQSEAFF,TGTGCCAGTAGTGCGCAGGGTAGGCAGAGTGAAGCTTTCTTT
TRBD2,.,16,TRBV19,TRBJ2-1,CASSTRSGGAPNEQFF,TGTGCCAGTAGTACACGTAGCGGGGGGGCCCCCAATGAGCAGTTCTTC
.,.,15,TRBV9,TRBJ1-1,CASSVVGQTNTEAFF,TGTGCCAGCAGCGTAGTAGGACAGACTAACACTGAAGCTTTCTTT
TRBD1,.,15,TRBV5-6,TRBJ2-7,CASSLTGTGNYEQYF,TGTGCCAGCAGCCTTACCGGGACAGGGAACTACGAGCAGTACTTC
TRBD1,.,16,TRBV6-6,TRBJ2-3,CASSTRTGGLTDTQYF,TGTGCCAGCAGCACAAGGACAGGGGGACTCACAGATACGCAGTATTTT
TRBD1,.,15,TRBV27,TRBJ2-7,CASSPRGTGFYEQYF,TGTGCCAGCAGTCCGCGGGGGACAGGGTTCTACGAGCAGTACTTC
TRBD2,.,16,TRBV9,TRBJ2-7,CASSSWTSGGAYEQYF,TGTGCCAGCAGCTCCTGGACTAGCGGGGGAGCCTACGAGCAGTACTTC
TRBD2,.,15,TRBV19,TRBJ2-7,CASSMGLASSYEQYF,TGTGCCAGTAGTATGGGACTAGCGAGCTCCTACGAGCAGTACTTC
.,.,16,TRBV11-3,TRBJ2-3,CASSPRGGGPTDTQYF,TGTGCCAGCAGCCCCAGGGGCGGGGGACCCACAGATACGCAGTATTTT
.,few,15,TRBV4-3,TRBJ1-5,CASSQGTAGNQPQHF,TGCGCCAGCAGCCAAGGTACGGCAGGGAATCAGCCCCAGCATTTT
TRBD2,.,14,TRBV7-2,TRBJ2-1,CASSLVWGGNEQFF,TGTGCCAGCAGCTTAGTTTGGGGGGGAAATGAGCAGTTCTTC
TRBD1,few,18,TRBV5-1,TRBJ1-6,CASSLVGRGRTYNSPLHF,TGCGCCAGCAGCTTGGTGGGTAGGGGGCGAACCTATAATTCACCCCTCCACTTT
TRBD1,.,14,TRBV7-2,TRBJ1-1,CASSFQGANTEAFF,TGTGCCAGCAGTTTCCAGGGGGCGAACACTGAAGCTTTCTTT
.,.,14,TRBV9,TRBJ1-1,CASSVTGQITEAFF,TGTGCCAGCAGCGTAACAGGACAGATCACTGAAGCTTTCTTT
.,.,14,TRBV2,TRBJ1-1,CASSEMSLDSEAFF,TGTGCCAGCAGTGAAATGAGCCTAGACTCTGAAGCTTTCTTT
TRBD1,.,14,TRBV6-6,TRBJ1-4,CASRTGGIWEKLFF,TGTGCCAGCAGGACAGGGGGCATTTGGGAAAAACTGTTTTTT